One sample yielded the 19 T cell receptor beta chains listed below, sequenced in a study of blood T cell repertoires in COVID-19. Clones were read by immunoSEQ multiplex PCR, and TCRdb kept only the in-frame ones, dropping some. Of about 93,000 clones listed, about 80% are singletons. What was sequenced was peripheral blood. These receptors were collected from a human donor in a cohort sampled during active COVID-19.

The chain carries TRBV27 and TRBJ2-1, with D possibly matching TRBD1 (6 bases). Trimming stripped 6 bases from V and 0 bases from J, with 12 bases between. Per the germline V gene, CDR1 is MNHEY and CDR2 is SMNVEV (reference sequence). The CDR3 covers 15 residues. The DNA of the CDR3 is TGTGCCAGCAGGGCACGAGGGGGCTCCTACAATGAGCAGTTCTTC. It encodes CASRARGGSYNEQFF.

V usage is TRBV3-1 (or the pseudogene TRBV3-2) and J usage is TRBJ2-3; D is unclear. V lost 4 bases, J lost 8 bases, and 7 bases lay in between. The CDR3 totals 11 residues. Germline loops: CDR1 LGHDT, CDR2 YNNKEL (reference sequence). CDR3 nucleotide sequence: TGTGCCAGCAGCCTTCTCGGTACGCAGTATTTT. Its protein is CASSLLGTQYF.

The J gene is TRBJ2-7, the V gene TRBV14; 7 nucleotides match TRBD1. The CDR3 runs to 15 residues. Germline V gives CDR1 SGHDN, CDR2 FVKESK. V was pared by 1 base and J by 2 bases, with 5 bases of the junction left unmatched. CDR3 nucleotide sequence: TGTGCCAGCAGCCAAGCTTTAGGGACAGCCTACGAGCAGTACTTC. The encoded protein is CASSQALGTAYEQYF.

V and J are TRBV6-5 and TRBJ1-2; 9 bases agree with TRBD1. The CDR3 covers 14 residues. CDR1 is MNHEY, CDR2 SVGAGI, per germline. With V trimmed by 2 bases and J by 10 bases, 8 bases remained unmatched. The CDR3 DNA sequence: TGTGCCAGCAGTTACGCGGGACAGGGAATTCACTACACCTTC. It encodes CASSYAGQGIHYTF.

The V gene is TRBV11-2, the J gene TRBJ2-1; 7 nucleotides match TRBD2. This CDR3 spans 13 amino acids. CDR1 is SGHAT and CDR2 is FQNNGV in the germline V gene. The trim removed 4 bases at V and 7 bases at J, leaving 4 bases unmatched. The chain's CDR3 is CASSSGGENEQFF. In nucleotides, the CDR3 is TGTGCCAGCAGCTCGGGGGGAGAGAATGAGCAGTTCTTC.

This clone was seen a few times. The rearrangement uses TRBV2 and TRBJ1-6; D is perhaps TRBD1 (6 bases). Looked up from germline, CDR1 is SNHLY and CDR2 is FYNNEI. Trimming cost V 7 bases and J 0 bases, with 16 bases left between them. CDR3 size: 17 residues. The CDR3 DNA is TGTGCCAGCAAACAAAGGACAGCGAGCTCCTATAATTCACCCCTCCACTTT. Its translation is CASKQRTASSYNSPLHF.

This clone was detected many times. In the same sample, other DNA sequences code for this CDR3. This rearrangement joins TRBV5-1 to TRBJ2-7; D not resolved. The germline V and J ends were trimmed by 0 bases and 2 bases, with 9 bases remaining between them. Germline CDR1 reads SGHRS; CDR2 reads YFSETQ. The CDR3 covers 14 residues. The CDR3 loop reads CASSLVVSPYEQYF. CDR3 bases: TGCGCCAGCAGCTTGGTTGTTAGTCCCTACGAGCAGTACTTC.

The genes are TRBV5-1 and TRBJ1-3; D remains unclear. Germline V gene lookup returns CDR1 SGHRS and CDR2 YFSETQ. Trimming removed 4 bases from V and 1 base from J, with 9 bases in between. This CDR3 comprises 14 residues. This chain's CDR3 is CASSPEGSGNTIYF. For the CDR3, the DNA is TGCGCCAGCAGCCCGGAGGGATCTGGAAACACCATATATTTT.

The V call is TRBV15, the J call TRBJ1-5; possible D gene TRBD1, 6 bases. The germline gives CDR1 LNHNV, CDR2 YYDKDF (reference sequence). Trimming left V 3 bases short and J 4 bases short, with 16 bases between. This CDR3 contains 16 residues. The CDR3 region has the DNA TGTGCCACCAGCAGTGATAAGGGGACACAAAATCAGCCCCAGCATTTT. The encoded protein is CATSSDKGTQNQPQHF.

The chain is built from TRBV7-9 and TRBJ1-2; unclear D gene. Deletions cut 4 bases from V and 4 bases from J, with 10 bases between. The CDR3 consists of 13 residues. Germline CDR1 SEHNR, CDR2 FQNEAQ (reference sequence). CDR3 residues: CASSSAGGYGYTF. In DNA, the CDR3 is TGTGCCAGCAGCTCCGCAGGTGGCTATGGCTACACCTTC.

In DNA, the CDR3 is TGTGCCAGCAGACACAGGGTCGGTAGCGGGAGCCCGCGCGAGCAGTACTTC. Residues: CASRHRVGSGSPREQYF. The J gene is TRBJ2-7, the V gene TRBV28; 9 bases match TRBD2. CDR3 length: 17 amino acids. The V gene end was trimmed by 6 bases and the J gene end by 6 bases; junction bases not matched to a gene: 18. Germline V gene sequence: CDR1 MDHEN, CDR2 SYDVKM.

CDR3 sequence: CASSITSGRAGTQYF. The CDR3 nucleotides read TGTGCCAGTAGTATAACTAGCGGCCGCGCAGGGACGCAGTATTTT. The rearrangement links TRBV19 to TRBJ2-3; 8 bases fit TRBD2. The V and J ends lost 2 bases and 9 bases, in that order; junction bases with no gene match: 10. Germline CDR1 reads LNHDA; CDR2 reads SQIVND (reference sequence). The length of the CDR3 is 15 residues.

The chain couples TRBV4-1 to TRBJ1-1, with TRBD1 matching over 7 bases. The CDR3 is 14 amino acids. Germline CDR1 and CDR2: MGHRA and YSYEKL. V lost 0 bases, J lost 8 bases, and 6 bases stayed unmatched. This chain's CDR3 is CASSQEGTEQEAFF. Here the CDR3 DNA reads TGCGCCAGCAGCCAAGAGGGGACAGAACAAGAAGCTTTCTTT.

The CDR3 DNA is TGTGCCAGCAGCTTTCCGTTCGGGGGGGACAGGAACACTGAAGCTTTCTTT. Its protein is CASSFPFGGDRNTEAFF. This chain links TRBV7-6 with TRBJ1-1; 7 bases agree with TRBD1. With 3 bases clipped from V and 1 base from J, the junction kept 11 bases outside the gene matches. This CDR3 contains 17 residues. Germline V gives CDR1 SGHVS, CDR2 FNYEAQ.

J is TRBJ1-2 and V is TRBV28; 7 bases fit TRBD1. This CDR3 region has 14 residues. V trimming: 8 bases; J trimming: 4 bases; junction bases outside the gene matches: 10. Germline CDR1 is MDHEN and CDR2 is SYDVKM. Here the CDR3 DNA reads TGTGCCAGCTGCCCCGGACAGGTTGTCTATGGCTACACCTTC. Amino acid sequence: CASCPGQVVYGYTF.

This clone was observed a single time. The J gene is TRBJ2-1, the V gene TRBV13; D possibly corresponds to TRBD2 (6 bases). The CDR3 extends over 15 amino acids. CDR1 and CDR2 from the germline V gene are PRHDT and FYEKMQ (reference sequence). The germline V and J ends were trimmed by 6 bases and 1 base, with 13 bases remaining between them. This CDR3 is CASSFTGTSYNEQFF. The CDR3, as DNA: TGTGCCAGCAGTTTCACCGGGACTTCCTACAATGAGCAGTTCTTC.

The rearrangement links TRBV9 to TRBJ1-3; D is unresolved. The V end was cut by 0 bases, the J end by 2 bases, with 9 bases between. Germline values: CDR1 SGDLS, CDR2 YYNGEE. The CDR3 spans 15 residues. The CDR3 sequence is CASSVAWSAGNTIYF. DNA for the CDR3: TGTGCCAGCAGCGTAGCGTGGAGCGCTGGAAACACCATATATTTT.

The sample holds a few counts of this clone. This chain joins TRBV2 and TRBJ1-6; 8 bases line up with TRBD1. Per the germline V gene, CDR1 is SNHLY and CDR2 is FYNNEI. The CDR3 runs to 12 residues. V was clipped by 10 bases and J by 14 bases; unmatched bases: 10. The DNA of the CDR3 is TGTGCCACCACTTTCAGGGGGCAAACCCTCCACTTT. This gives the protein CATTFRGQTLHF.

The chain is built from TRBV4-1 and TRBJ2-6, with 9 bases identical to TRBD1. V shed 0 bases, J shed 1 base, and the junction held 4 bases outside the gene matches. Germline CDR1 MGHRA, CDR2 YSYEKL. The CDR3 is 18 residues long. CDR3 sequence (DNA): TGCGCCAGCAGCCAAGACCACAGGGGGCTGTCTGGGGCCAACGTCCTGACTTTC. Translating gives CASSQDHRGLSGANVLTF.